This T cell receptor beta chain was recovered during a study of early T cells in non-severe SARS-CoV-2 infection. Unmatched junction bases numbered 13, after V lost 6 bases and J lost 7 bases. CDR3 length equals 16 residues. Findings of the study overall: The matching step, a VDJdb search, favored anti-spike CD8 responses and missed private and CD4 specificities.

TCRdb fed the 5' RACE reads into MiXCR, producing one record per CDR3 protein. The table includes approximately 81,000 distinct CDR3 sequences, 11% to 15% detected once. Regarding this clonotype: Its antigen is not known.

This chain connects TRBV12-3 or TRBV12-4 to TRBJ2-2, with 8 positions matching TRBD2. Sample: whole blood. The source of this sequence is an adult who was a healthcare worker with PCR-confirmed SARS-CoV-2 infection or an uninfected control (not recorded which). The CDR3 DNA is TGTGCCAGCAGCTCATCGGGACTAGAATTGGTCGGGGAGCTGTTTTTT. It yields the protein CASSSSGLELVGELFF.